The subject of this entry is one T cell receptor (beta chain). Its antigen is unknown. Per the germline V gene, CDR1 is LNHNV and CDR2 is YYDKDF (reference sequence). CDR3 length: 13 residues. V dropped 9 bases and J dropped 6; count of bases not matched to a gene: 8. The data are from a study of post-analysis software for immune sequencing data. At the level of the study: Secondary progressive, relapsing-remitting and progressive-relapsing multiple sclerosis were among the included disease courses.

Findings and caveats of the study: Samples made in the same batch grouped tightly together by F measure. Significantly decreased normalized Chao1 diversity was recorded for multiple sclerosis patients relative to controls. TRBV5-6, TRBV5-1 and TRBV20-1 were among five TRBV segments more frequent in patients than controls.

cDNA libraries for TCR beta contained unique molecular identifiers. T cells, roughly 0.9 to 11 million of them, yielded 500,000 or so cDNA molecules. TCRdb independently ran MiXCR on the PCR reads; one entry per CDR3 protein. The repertoire includes 600,000 to 700,000 distinct CDR3 sequences, approximately 59% of them detected once, and about 10% sits in the top ten. The chain combines TRBV15 with TRBJ2-7; TRBD1 matches at 10 bases. Sequenced: blood. The sequence was collected from a girl aged 2-10 years with multiple sclerosis. CDR3 coding DNA: TGTGCCACTCGGACAGGGGGAATTCGCGAGCAGTACTTC. This translates into CATRTGGIREQYF.